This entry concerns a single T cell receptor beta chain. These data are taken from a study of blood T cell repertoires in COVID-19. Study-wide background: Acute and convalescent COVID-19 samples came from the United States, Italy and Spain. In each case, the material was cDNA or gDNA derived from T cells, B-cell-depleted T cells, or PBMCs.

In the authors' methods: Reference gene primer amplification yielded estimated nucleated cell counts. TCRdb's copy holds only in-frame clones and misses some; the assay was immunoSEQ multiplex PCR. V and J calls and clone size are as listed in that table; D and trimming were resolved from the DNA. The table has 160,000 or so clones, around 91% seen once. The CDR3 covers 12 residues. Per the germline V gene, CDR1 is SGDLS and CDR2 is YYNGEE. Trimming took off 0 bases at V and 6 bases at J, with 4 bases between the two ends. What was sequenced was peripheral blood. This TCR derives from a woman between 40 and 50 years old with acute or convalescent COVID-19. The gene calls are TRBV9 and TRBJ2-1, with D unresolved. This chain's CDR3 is CASSVGANEQFF. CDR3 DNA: TGTGCCAGCAGCGTAGGAGCCAATGAGCAGTTCTTC.